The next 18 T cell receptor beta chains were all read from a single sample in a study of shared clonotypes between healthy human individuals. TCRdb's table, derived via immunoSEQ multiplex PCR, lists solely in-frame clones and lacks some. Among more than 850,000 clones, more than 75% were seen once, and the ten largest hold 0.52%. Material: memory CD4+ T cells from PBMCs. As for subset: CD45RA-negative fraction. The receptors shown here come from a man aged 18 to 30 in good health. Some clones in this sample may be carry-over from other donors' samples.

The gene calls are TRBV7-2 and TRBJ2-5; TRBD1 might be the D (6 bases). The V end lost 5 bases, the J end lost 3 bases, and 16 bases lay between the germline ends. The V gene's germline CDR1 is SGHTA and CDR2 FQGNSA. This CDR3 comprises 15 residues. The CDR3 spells CASSVWTDLKETQYF. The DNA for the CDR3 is TGTGCCAGCAGCGTCTGGACAGATCTAAAAGAGACCCAGTACTTC.

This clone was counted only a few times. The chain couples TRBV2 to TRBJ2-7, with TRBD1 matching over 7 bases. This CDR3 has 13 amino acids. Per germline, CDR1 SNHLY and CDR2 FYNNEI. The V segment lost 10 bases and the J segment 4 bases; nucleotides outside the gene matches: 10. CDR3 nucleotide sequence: TGTGCCACCAAACCGGGACAGATATACGAGCAGTACTTC. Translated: CATKPGQIYEQYF.

CDR3 DNA sequence: TGTGCCAGCAGCTCATATCCAGGGCTCCGTGGCGGCTACACCTTC. It codes for CASSSYPGLRGGYTF. This sequence joins TRBV7-2 and TRBJ1-2; maybe TRBD1 (5 bases). Looked up from germline, CDR1 is SGHTA and CDR2 is FQGNSA. The CDR3 runs 15 residues. V lost 4 bases and J 8 bases, leaving 20 bases between the germline ends.

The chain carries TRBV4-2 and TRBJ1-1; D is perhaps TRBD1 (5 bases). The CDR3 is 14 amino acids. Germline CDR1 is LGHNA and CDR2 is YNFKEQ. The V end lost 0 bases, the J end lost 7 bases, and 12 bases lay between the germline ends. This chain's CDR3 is CASSQELGRGEAFF. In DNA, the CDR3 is TGTGCCAGCAGCCAAGAACTGGGGCGCGGTGAAGCTTTCTTT.

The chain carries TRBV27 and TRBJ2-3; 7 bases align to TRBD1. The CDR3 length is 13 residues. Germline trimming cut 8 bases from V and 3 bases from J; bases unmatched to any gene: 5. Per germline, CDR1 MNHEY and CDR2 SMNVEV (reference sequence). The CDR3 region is CASEGRGTDTQYF. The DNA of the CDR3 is TGTGCCAGCGAGGGCAGGGGGACAGATACGCAGTATTTT.

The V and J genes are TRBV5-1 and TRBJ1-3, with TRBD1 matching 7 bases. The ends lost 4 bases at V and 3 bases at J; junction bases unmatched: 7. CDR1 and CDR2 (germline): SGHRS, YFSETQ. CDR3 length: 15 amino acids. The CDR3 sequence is CASSPSTGDGNTIYF. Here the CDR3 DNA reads TGCGCCAGCAGCCCCTCAACAGGGGATGGAAACACCATATATTTT.

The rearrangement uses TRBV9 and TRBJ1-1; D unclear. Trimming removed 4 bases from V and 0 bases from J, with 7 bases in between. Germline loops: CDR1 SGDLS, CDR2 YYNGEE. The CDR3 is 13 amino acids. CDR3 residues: CASSPLMNTEAFF. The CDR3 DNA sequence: TGTGCCAGCAGCCCTTTGATGAACACTGAAGCTTTCTTT.

The CDR3 coding sequence is TGTGCCAGCGCGGGGACCGAGGGGTTTGGCTACACCTTC. It translates to CASAGTEGFGYTF. V and J are TRBV10-3 and TRBJ1-2, with D maybe TRBD1 (5 bases). The CDR3 consists of 13 residues. Looked up from germline, CDR1 is ENHRY and CDR2 is SYGVKD. Trimming pared 10 bases from V and 7 bases from J, leaving 19 bases between.

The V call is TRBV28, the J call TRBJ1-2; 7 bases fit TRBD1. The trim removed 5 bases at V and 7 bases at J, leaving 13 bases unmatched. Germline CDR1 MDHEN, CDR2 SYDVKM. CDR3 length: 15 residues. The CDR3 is CASSHQGTASGGYTF. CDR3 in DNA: TGTGCCAGCAGTCACCAAGGGACAGCTTCGGGTGGCTACACCTTC.

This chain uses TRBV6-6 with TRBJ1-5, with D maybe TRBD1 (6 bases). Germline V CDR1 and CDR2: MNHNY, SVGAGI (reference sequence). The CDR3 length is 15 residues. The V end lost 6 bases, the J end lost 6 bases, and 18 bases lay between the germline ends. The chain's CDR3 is CASRPTGGQGQPQHF. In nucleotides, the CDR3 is TGTGCCAGCAGACCAACCGGGGGGCAAGGTCAGCCCCAGCATTTT.

CDR3 in amino acids: CASSWTSEGYTF. In nucleotides, the CDR3 is TGTGCCAGCAGTTGGACTTCCGAGGGCTACACCTTC. The J gene is TRBJ1-2, the V gene TRBV6-1; D remains unclear. Germline assignment: CDR1 MNHNS and CDR2 SASEGT. V gave up 5 bases and J gave up 8 bases, with 12 bases separating them. The CDR3 has 12 residues.

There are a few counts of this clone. DNA of the CDR3: TGCGCCAGCAGTGAGTCGGTCGAGTGGGGGACCCGATACGAGCAGTACTTC. Its protein product is CASSESVEWGTRYEQYF. V and J are TRBV10-1 and TRBJ2-7; D is perhaps TRBD1 or TRBD2 (5 bases each). Trimming pared 0 bases from V and 4 bases from J, leaving 19 bases between. This CDR3 spans 17 amino acids. Germline lookup yields CDR1 WNHNN and CDR2 SYGVQD (reference sequence).

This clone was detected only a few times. CDR3 nucleotides: TGTGCCAGCAGCCGTACTAGCGGGATAGGCAATGAGCAGTTCTTC. It translates to CASSRTSGIGNEQFF. The V call is TRBV7-2, the J call TRBJ2-1; 10 nucleotides agree with TRBD2. From germline, CDR1 is SGHTA and CDR2 FQGNSA. The CDR3 is 15 residues long. J was trimmed by 6 bases and V by 5 bases; bases with no gene match: 7.

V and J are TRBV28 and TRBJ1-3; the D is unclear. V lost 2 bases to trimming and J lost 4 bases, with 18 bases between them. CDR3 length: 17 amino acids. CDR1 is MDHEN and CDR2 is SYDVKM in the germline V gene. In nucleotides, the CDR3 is TGTGCCAGCAGTTTACTCATGGGCCTTGGGTCCGGAAACACCATATATTTT. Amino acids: CASSLLMGLGSGNTIYF.

For the CDR3, the DNA is TGTGCCAGCAGCCAAGATTGGATAGCGGGAAGCTCCTACAATGAGCAGTTCTTC. Translated: CASSQDWIAGSSYNEQFF. J is TRBJ2-1 and V is TRBV14; 8 bases line up with TRBD2. V gave up 0 bases and J gave up 0 bases; unmatched junction bases: 7. CDR1 SGHDN and CDR2 FVKESK come from the germline V gene. This CDR3 is built from 18 residues.

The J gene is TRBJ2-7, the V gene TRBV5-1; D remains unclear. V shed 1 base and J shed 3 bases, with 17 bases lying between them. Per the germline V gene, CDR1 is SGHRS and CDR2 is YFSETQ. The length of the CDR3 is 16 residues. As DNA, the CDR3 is TGCGCCAGCAGCTTGAGATTCAGGTCCCTTAACTACGAGCAGTACTTC. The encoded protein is CASSLRFRSLNYEQYF.

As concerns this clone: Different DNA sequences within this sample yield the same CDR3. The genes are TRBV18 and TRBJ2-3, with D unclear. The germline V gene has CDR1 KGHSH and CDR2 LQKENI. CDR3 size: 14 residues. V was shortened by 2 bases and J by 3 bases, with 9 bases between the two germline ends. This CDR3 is CASSPLGATDTQYF. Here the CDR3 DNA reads TGTGCCAGCTCACCATTAGGAGCTACAGATACGCAGTATTTT.

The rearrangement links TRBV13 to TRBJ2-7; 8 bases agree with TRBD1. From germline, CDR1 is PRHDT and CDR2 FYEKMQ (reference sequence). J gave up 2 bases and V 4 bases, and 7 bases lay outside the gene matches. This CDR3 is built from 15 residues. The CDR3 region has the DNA TGTGCCAGCAGCTGGGGGGACAGGCGGCCCTACGAGCAGTACTTC. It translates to CASSWGDRRPYEQYF. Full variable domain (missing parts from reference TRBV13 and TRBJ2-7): AAGVIQSPRHLIKEKRETATLKCYPIPRHDTVYWYQQGPGQDPQFLISFYEKMQSDKGSIPDRFSAQQFSDYHSELNMSSLELGDSALYFCASSWGDRRPYEQYFGPGTRLTVT.